Listed here is a single T cell receptor (beta chain). In the original processing: For nucleated cells, counts were estimated from reference gene primer amplification. Profiling relied on immunoSEQ multiplex PCR, and the TCRdb table lists in-frame clones only, not all of them. V and J calls plus clone size are reproduced from that table; the DNA served to infer D and trimming. Of over 25,000 clones in the sample, 70% to 90% were seen once. J lost 7 bases, V lost 5 bases, and 14 bases had no gene match. The CDR3 is 16 amino acids. CDR1 and CDR2 from the germline V gene are KGHSH and LQKENI. The data originate from a study of blood T cell repertoires in COVID-19. Whole-study context: There were acute and convalescent COVID-19 samples, and they came from the United States, Italy and Spain. T cells, B-cell-depleted T cells, or PBMCs supplied cDNA or gDNA.

Sequenced: peripheral blood. The chain joins TRBV18 to TRBJ1-1, with TRBD1 matching 9 bases. The sequence came from a man between 65 and 80 years old with active COVID-19. The CDR3 here is CASSSTSTDRGIEAFF. The CDR3, as DNA: TGTGCCAGCTCATCAACTAGCACCGACAGGGGGATTGAAGCTTTCTTT.